Ten or more counts support the clone carrying this T cell receptor beta chain. What it binds is not known. This sample is part of a study of T cell repertoires in cytomegalovirus infection. TCRdb called the reads again in MiXCR, with one record for every CDR3 protein. This sample has a few hundred thousand distinct CDR3 sequences, with about 20% found just once. The germline V gene encodes CDR1 SGHTA and CDR2 FQGNSA. The junction had 5 bases not matched to a gene; V was cut back by 5 bases and J by 5 bases. The CDR3 covers 13 residues. Here the sequenced sample was cultured PBMCs, taken from culture after CMV antigen stimulation. This TCR came from a human donor in good health (CMV status not recorded). Some clones in this sample may be carry-over from other donors' samples. The V and J genes are TRBV7-2 and TRBJ1-1; 7 bases align to TRBD1. The CDR3 nucleotides are TGTGCCAGCAGCACGACAGGGAGGACTGAAGCTTTCTTT. Translation: CASSTTGRTEAFF. Based on the CDR3 plus reference TRBV7-2 and TRBJ1-1, the full variable domain is GAGVSQSPSNKVTEKGKDVELRCDPISGHTALYWYRQSLGQGLEFLIYFQGNSAPDKSGLPSDRFSAERTGGSVSTLTIQRTQQEDSAVYLCASSTTGRTEAFFGQGTRLTVV.